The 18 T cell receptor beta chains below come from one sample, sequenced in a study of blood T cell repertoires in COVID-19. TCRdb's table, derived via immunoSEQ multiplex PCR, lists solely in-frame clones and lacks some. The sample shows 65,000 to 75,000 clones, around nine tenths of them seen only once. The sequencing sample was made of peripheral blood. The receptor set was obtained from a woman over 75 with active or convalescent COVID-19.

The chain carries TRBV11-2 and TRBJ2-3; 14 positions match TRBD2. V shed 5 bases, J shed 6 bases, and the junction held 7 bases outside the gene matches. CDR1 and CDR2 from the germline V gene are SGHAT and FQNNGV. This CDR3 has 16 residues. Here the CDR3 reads CASSPSGLAGEDTQYF. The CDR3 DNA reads TGTGCCAGCAGCCCATCGGGACTAGCGGGGGAGGATACGCAGTATTTT.

The DNA for the CDR3 is TGTGCCAGTACTCGGCGGGGGCTGACTGAAGCTTTCTTT. Its translation: CASTRRGLTEAFF. The rearrangement uses TRBV19 and TRBJ1-1, with D tentatively TRBD1 (6 bases). Trimming removed 7 bases from V and 5 bases from J, with 14 bases in between. CDR1 is LNHDA and CDR2 is SQIVND in the germline V gene (reference sequence). The CDR3 loop spans 13 amino acids.

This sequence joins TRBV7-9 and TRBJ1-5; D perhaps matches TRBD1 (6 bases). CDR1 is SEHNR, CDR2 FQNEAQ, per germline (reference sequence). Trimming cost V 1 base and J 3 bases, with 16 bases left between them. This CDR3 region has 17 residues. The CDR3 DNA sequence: TGTGCCAGCAGCTTAGTGGCAGGGGAAGGTGACAATCAGCCCCAGCATTTT. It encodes CASSLVAGEGDNQPQHF.

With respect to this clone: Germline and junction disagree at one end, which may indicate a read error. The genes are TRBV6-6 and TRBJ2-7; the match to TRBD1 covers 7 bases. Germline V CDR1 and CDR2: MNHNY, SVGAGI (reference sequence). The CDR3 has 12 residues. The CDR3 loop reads CASSYSGTALRF. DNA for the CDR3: TGTGCCAGCAGTTACTCCGGGACAGCCCTCAGGTTC.

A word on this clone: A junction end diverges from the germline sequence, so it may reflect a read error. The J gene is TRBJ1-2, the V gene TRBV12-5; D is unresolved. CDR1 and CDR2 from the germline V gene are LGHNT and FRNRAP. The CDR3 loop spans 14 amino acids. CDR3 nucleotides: TGTGCTAGTAGTTTCGGGGTACGGGGAGATGGCTACACCTTC. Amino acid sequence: CASSFGVRGDGYTF. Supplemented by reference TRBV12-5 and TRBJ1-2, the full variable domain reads DARVTQTPRHKVTEMGQEVTMRCQPILGHNTVFWYRQTMMQGLELLAYFRNRAPLDDSGMPKDRFSAEMPDATLATLKIQPSEPRDSAVYFCASSFGVRGDGYTFGSGTRLTVV.

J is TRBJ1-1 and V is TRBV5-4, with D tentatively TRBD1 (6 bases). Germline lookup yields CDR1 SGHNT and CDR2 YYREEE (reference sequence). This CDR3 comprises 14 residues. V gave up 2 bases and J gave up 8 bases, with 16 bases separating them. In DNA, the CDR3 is TGTGCCAGCAGCTTCTATACCCGACAGGCCGAAGCTTTCTTT. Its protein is CASSFYTRQAEAFF. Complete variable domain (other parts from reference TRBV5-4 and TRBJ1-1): ETGVTQSPTHLIKTRGQQVTLRCSSQSGHNTVSWYQQALGQGPQFIFQYYREEENGRGNFPPRFSGLQFPNYSSELNVNALELDDSALYLCASSFYTRQAEAFFGQGTRLTVV.

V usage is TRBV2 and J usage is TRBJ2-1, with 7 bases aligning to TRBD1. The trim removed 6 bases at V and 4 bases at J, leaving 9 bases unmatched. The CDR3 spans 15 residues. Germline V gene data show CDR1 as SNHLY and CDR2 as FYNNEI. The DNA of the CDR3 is TGTGCCAGCAGCCAAACCGGGACAGCGTACAATGAGCAGTTCTTC. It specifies CASSQTGTAYNEQFF.

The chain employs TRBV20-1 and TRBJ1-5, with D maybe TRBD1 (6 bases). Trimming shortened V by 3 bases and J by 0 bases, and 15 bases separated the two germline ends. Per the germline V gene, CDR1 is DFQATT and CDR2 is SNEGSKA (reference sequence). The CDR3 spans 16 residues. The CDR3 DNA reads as TGCAGTGCTAGTGGGGCTAGGGGGTATAGCAATCAGCCCCAGCATTTT. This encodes CSASGARGYSNQPQHF.

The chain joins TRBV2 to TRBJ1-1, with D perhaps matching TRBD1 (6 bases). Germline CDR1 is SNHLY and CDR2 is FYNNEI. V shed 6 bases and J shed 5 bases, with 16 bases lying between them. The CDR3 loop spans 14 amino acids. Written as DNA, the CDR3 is TGTGCCAGCAGACTCCAGGGGATAGGGACTGAAGCTTTCTTT. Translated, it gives CASRLQGIGTEAFF.

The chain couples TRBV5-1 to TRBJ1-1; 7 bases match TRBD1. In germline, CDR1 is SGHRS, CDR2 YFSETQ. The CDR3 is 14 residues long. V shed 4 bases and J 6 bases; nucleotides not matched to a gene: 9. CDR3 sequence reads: CASSPNQGGSEAFF. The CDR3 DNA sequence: TGCGCCAGCAGCCCTAACCAGGGGGGCTCTGAAGCTTTCTTT.

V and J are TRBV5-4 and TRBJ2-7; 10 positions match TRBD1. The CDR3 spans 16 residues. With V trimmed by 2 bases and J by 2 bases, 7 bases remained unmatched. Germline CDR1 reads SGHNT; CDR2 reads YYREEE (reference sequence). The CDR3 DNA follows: TGTGCCAGCAGCTTTTTGGGACAGGGGTCTGCCTACGAGCAGTACTTC. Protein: CASSFLGQGSAYEQYF. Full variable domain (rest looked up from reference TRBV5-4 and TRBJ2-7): ETGVTQSPTHLIKTRGQQVTLRCSSQSGHNTVSWYQQALGQGPQFIFQYYREEENGRGNFPPRFSGLQFPNYSSELNVNALELDDSALYLCASSFLGQGSAYEQYFGPGTRLTVT.

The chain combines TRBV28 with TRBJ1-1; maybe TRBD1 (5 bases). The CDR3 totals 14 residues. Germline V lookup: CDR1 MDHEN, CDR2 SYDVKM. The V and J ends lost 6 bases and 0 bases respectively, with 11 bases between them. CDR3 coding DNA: TGTGCCAGCAGAAAAAGGGGCTTGAACACTGAAGCTTTCTTT. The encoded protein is CASRKRGLNTEAFF.

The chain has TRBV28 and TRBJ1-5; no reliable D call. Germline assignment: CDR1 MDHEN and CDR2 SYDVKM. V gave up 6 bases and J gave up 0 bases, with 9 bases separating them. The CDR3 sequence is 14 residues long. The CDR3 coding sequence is TGTGCCAGCAGACGACTTAATAGCAATCAGCCCCAGCATTTT. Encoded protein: CASRRLNSNQPQHF.

The CDR3 protein is CASSSRQGSGNTIYF. CDR3 DNA: TGTGCCAGCAGCTCCCGACAGGGATCGGGAAACACCATATATTTT. This rearrangement joins TRBV7-9 to TRBJ1-3, with TRBD1 matching over 7 bases. The V gene end was trimmed by 4 bases and the J gene end by 4 bases; junction bases not matched to a gene: 7. Germline CDR1 and CDR2: SEHNR and FQNEAQ (reference sequence). This CDR3 region has 15 residues.

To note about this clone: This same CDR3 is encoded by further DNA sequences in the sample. This CDR3 is CASSRGDTQYF. Written as DNA, the CDR3 is TGTGCCAGCAGCAGGGGAGATACGCAGTATTTT. This chain links TRBV9 with TRBJ2-3; a weak D match, TRBD1 (5 bases). With 4 bases removed from V and 5 bases from J, the gap between germline ends came to 5 bases. The CDR3 sequence is 11 residues long. Germline V gene lookup returns CDR1 SGDLS and CDR2 YYNGEE.

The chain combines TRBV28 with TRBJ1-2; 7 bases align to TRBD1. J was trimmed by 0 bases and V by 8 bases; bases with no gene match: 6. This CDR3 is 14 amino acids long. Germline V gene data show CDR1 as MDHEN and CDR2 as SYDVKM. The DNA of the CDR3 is TGTGCCAGCCTCCCCGGGACAGCTAACTATGGCTACACCTTC. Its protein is CASLPGTANYGYTF.

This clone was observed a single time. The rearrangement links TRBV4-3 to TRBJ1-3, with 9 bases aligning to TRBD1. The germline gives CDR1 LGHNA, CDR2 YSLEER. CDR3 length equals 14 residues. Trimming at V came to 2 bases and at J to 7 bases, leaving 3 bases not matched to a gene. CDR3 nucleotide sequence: TGCGCCAGCAGCCAATCTGGACAGGGGAACACCATATATTTT. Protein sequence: CASSQSGQGNTIYF.

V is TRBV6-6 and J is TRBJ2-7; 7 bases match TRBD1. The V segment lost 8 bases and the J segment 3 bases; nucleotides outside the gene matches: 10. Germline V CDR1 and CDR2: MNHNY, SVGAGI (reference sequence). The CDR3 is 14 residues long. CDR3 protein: CASVLGGARYEQYF. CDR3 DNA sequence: TGTGCCAGCGTGCTAGGGGGCGCCCGCTACGAGCAGTACTTC.